This T cell receptor (beta chain) was sequenced for a study of beta chain features in type 1 diabetes. Germline V gene sequence: CDR1 SQVTM, CDR2 ANQGSEA. This CDR3 spans 12 amino acids. Deletions cut 7 bases from V and 3 bases from J, with 12 bases between. Study-level points and caveats: Type 1 diabetes patients had TCRB CDR3s that were shorter (moderately but significantly so) in all four CD4+ subsets.

Expressed TCRB transcripts got sequenced, as all isolated RNA was reverse transcribed. Here immunoSEQ multiplex PCR was the method, and the copy in TCRdb shows in-frame clones only, minus some. The sample lists around 240,000 clones, around 16% seen once, with approximately 0.086% in the top ten. This clone was detected only a few times. Its antigen remains unknown. The source material was naive CD4+ T cells from blood. The source is a man aged 25 to 45 with type 1 diabetes. V gene TRBV29-1 combines with J gene TRBJ1-1; no definite D call. The CDR3 region is CSGSGVDTEAFF. CDR3 bases: TGCAGCGGGAGCGGGGTGGACACTGAAGCTTTCTTT.